The 14 T cell receptor beta chains below all came from one sample that was sequenced in a study of T-cell memory formation after mild COVID-19. TCRdb reprocessed the 5' RACE reads via MiXCR and lists one record per CDR3 protein. The table has under 600,000 distinct CDR3 sequences, about 20% seen once. Sequencing used PBMCs or a T cell subset sorted from them (not recorded which). These TCRs come from an adult woman who had mild COVID-19 (a few samples of this study predate the infection). Cell type and time point are not known.

This clonotype was seen only a few times. The rearrangement links TRBV3-1 to TRBJ2-1; 11 bases align to TRBD2. CDR1 and CDR2 (germline): LGHDT, YNNKEL (reference sequence). J gave up 5 bases and V 1 base, and 7 bases lay outside the gene matches. This CDR3 region has 17 residues. The CDR3 coding sequence is TGTGCCAGCAGCCAAGGGTTCGGGACTAGCGGTAACAATGAGCAGTTCTTC. Protein sequence: CASSQGFGTSGNNEQFF.

In this sample, this clonotype turned up a few times. The chain links TRBV11-3 to TRBJ2-1; 15 bases are a match to TRBD2. Germline V gives CDR1 SGHNT, CDR2 YENEEA. After removal of 3 bases from V and 8 bases from J, the junction contained 8 bases not matched to a gene. CDR3 size: 17 residues. The CDR3 spells CASSFLGLAGGRDEQFF. The CDR3 nucleotides read TGTGCCAGCAGCTTCCTCGGACTAGCGGGAGGGAGGGATGAGCAGTTCTTC.

The chain combines TRBV5-1 with TRBJ1-1; D might be TRBD1 (5 bases). Germline V gives CDR1 SGHRS, CDR2 YFSETQ. The ends were cut back, 0 bases at V and 3 bases at J, with 12 bases in the middle. The CDR3 totals 15 residues. Here the CDR3 reads CASSLDALRDTEAFF. CDR3 coding DNA: TGCGCCAGCAGCTTGGATGCGCTCAGGGACACTGAAGCTTTCTTT.

This clonotype occurred a few times. The chain joins TRBV25-1 to TRBJ2-5, with 9 positions matching TRBD2. Trimming took 3 bases from V and 1 from J; bases not matched to a gene: 3. The germline gives CDR1 MGHDK, CDR2 SYGVNS. This CDR3 spans 15 amino acids. CDR3 bases: TGTGCCAGCAGTGACCTAGCGGGATCCCAAGAGACCCAGTACTTC. Protein product: CASSDLAGSQETQYF. The entire variable domain, with the rest obtained from reference TRBV25-1 and TRBJ2-5, is as follows: EADIYQTPRYLVIGTGKKITLECSQTMGHDKMYWYQQDPGMELHLIHYSYGVNSTEKGDLSSESTVSRIRTEHFPLTLESARPSHTSQYLCASSDLAGSQETQYFGPGTRLLVL.

The chain recombines TRBV4-2 with TRBJ2-5; possible D gene TRBD2, 6 bases. V gave up 3 bases and J gave up 0 bases, with 11 bases separating them. Germline CDR1 is LGHNA and CDR2 is YNFKEQ. This CDR3 spans 15 amino acids. The CDR3 protein is CASSQPGGNQETQYF. CDR3 DNA: TGTGCCAGCAGCCAGCCAGGCGGGAACCAAGAGACCCAGTACTTC.

The V gene is TRBV10-3, the J gene TRBJ1-2, with a weak D call TRBD1 (5 bases). V was pared by 5 bases and J by 1 base, with 8 bases between. CDR3 length equals 13 residues. Germline-derived CDR1 and CDR2 are ENHRY and SYGVKD. CDR3: CAISLGVNYGYTF. CDR3 nucleotide sequence: TGTGCCATCAGTCTGGGGGTTAACTATGGCTACACCTTC.

The chain couples TRBV2 to TRBJ2-4, with 8 bases aligning to TRBD2. Looked up from germline, CDR1 is SNHLY and CDR2 is FYNNEI. V lost 6 bases, J lost 1 base, and 5 bases stayed unmatched. The CDR3 sequence is 15 residues long. The CDR3 DNA reads TGTGCCAGCAGAGATAGCGGGGTTGCCAAAAACATTCAGTACTTC. Protein: CASRDSGVAKNIQYF.

The chain recombines TRBV20-1 with TRBJ2-3; D unclear. The CDR3 runs to 11 residues. Trimming took off 6 bases at V and 9 bases at J, with 13 bases between the two ends. Germline V gene data show CDR1 as DFQATT and CDR2 as SNEGSKA (reference sequence). DNA of the CDR3: TGCAGTGCCCCGACTCTGGGCACGCAGTATTTT. Its translation is CSAPTLGTQYF.

The chain links TRBV4-1 to TRBJ2-1; 8 bases line up with TRBD2. This CDR3 spans 16 amino acids. The J segment lost 3 bases and the V segment lost 0 bases, leaving 4 bases of the junction unmatched. Per germline, CDR1 MGHRA and CDR2 YSYEKL. In DNA form, the CDR3 reads TGCGCCAGCAGCCAAGAGGGGCGGGGGGTCTACAATGAGCAGTTCTTC. Protein: CASSQEGRGVYNEQFF.

The chain is built from TRBV2 and TRBJ2-1; 9 bases map to TRBD2. This CDR3 region has 20 residues. Germline assignment: CDR1 SNHLY and CDR2 FYNNEI. V gave up 2 bases and J gave up 0 bases; unmatched junction bases: 14. The CDR3 DNA is TGTGCCAGCAGTGAATCCAGGGGACCGACTAGCGGACGCTCCTACAATGAGCAGTTCTTC. Its protein is CASSESRGPTSGRSYNEQFF.

This clonotype was observed a handful of times. The V call is TRBV7-2, the J call TRBJ2-7; D remains unclear. V was shortened by 3 bases and J by 2 bases, with 17 bases between the two germline ends. The germline CDR1 and CDR2 sequences are SGHTA and FQGNSA. The CDR3 has 16 residues. CDR3 region: CASSFTTRIPTYEQYF. The CDR3, as DNA: TGTGCCAGCAGCTTTACAACTCGGATCCCGACCTACGAGCAGTACTTC.

CDR3 region: CASSLGLAEQYF. Here the CDR3 DNA reads TGTGCCAGCAGCTTAGGGCTGGCTGAGCAGTACTTC. This sequence joins TRBV7-2 and TRBJ2-7; D uncertain. The germline CDR1 and CDR2 sequences are SGHTA and FQGNSA. This CDR3 comprises 12 residues. V lost 1 base and J lost 7, with 8 bases in between.

CDR3: CAWRPGNYYEQYF. The CDR3 region has the DNA TGTGCCTGGAGACCGGGCAACTATTACGAGCAGTACTTC. V gene TRBV30 combines with J gene TRBJ2-7, with D hard to call. Germline V gene data show CDR1 as GTSNPN and CDR2 as SVGIG (reference sequence). The CDR3 is 13 amino acids. The V end lost 3 bases, the J end lost 4 bases, and 13 bases lay between the germline ends.

The CDR3 sequence is CASSLREQEINTGELFF. The CDR3 nucleotides read TGTGCCAGCAGCTTGCGTGAACAGGAGATCAACACCGGGGAGCTGTTTTTT. The chain is built from TRBV5-4 and TRBJ2-2; weak D call: TRBD1 (5 bases). V gave up 1 base and J gave up 2 bases, with 15 bases separating them. The germline gives CDR1 SGHNT, CDR2 YYREEE (reference sequence). The CDR3 runs 17 residues.